The 20 T cell receptor beta chains below all came from one sample that was sequenced in a study of regulatory T cells in long-lasting Graves disease. Building of the TCR beta libraries involved iRepertoire HTBI primers and Arm-PCR of CDR3 regions. TCRdb re-called the multiplex PCR reads with MiXCR, one entry per CDR3 protein. The data contain around 450,000 distinct CDR3 sequences, approximately 15% of them seen just once; the ten biggest clones take up roughly 8%. The time point denotes: newly diagnosed GD, antithyroid drugs for less than 3 months. Construction of the TCR library relied on RNA isolated from PBMCs. These data were also filed under a second study, of T cells in Graves' hyperthyroidism and ophthalmopathy.

Here the sequenced sample was peripheral blood mononuclear cells (PBMCs), taken at new diagnosis, from a patient treated with antithyroid drugs. The receptors stem from a woman aged 35 to 49 with Graves disease.

J is TRBJ2-1 and V is TRBV5-1; 12 bases map to TRBD2. The CDR3 spans 17 residues. The junction had 8 bases not matched to a gene; V was cut back by 4 bases and J by 3 bases. The V gene's germline CDR1 is SGHRS and CDR2 YFSETQ. The CDR3 nucleotides read TGCGCCAGCAGCCCCGGACTAGCGGGACAAAGCTACAATGAGCAGTTCTTC. As protein: CASSPGLAGQSYNEQFF.

Ten or more counts support this clonotype. V is TRBV28 and J is TRBJ2-7; a possible D gene is TRBD2 (5 bases). Germline CDR1 reads MDHEN; CDR2 reads SYDVKM. Trimming pared 3 bases from V and 2 bases from J, leaving 8 bases between. CDR3 length: 13 residues. CDR3 protein: CASSFGLPYEQYF. The CDR3 DNA is TGTGCCAGCAGTTTCGGACTTCCCTACGAGCAGTACTTC.

This chain connects TRBV6-2 or TRBV6-3 to TRBJ1-6, with 8 bases fitting TRBD1. Trimming removed 7 bases from V and 7 bases from J; junction bases left unmatched: 9. The CDR3 covers 15 residues. Germline CDR1 reads MNHEY; CDR2 reads SVGEGT. The CDR3 loop reads CASTTWTGRNSPLHF. CDR3 nucleotides: TGTGCCAGCACTACATGGACAGGGAGGAATTCACCCCTCCACTTT.

This chain uses TRBV9 with TRBJ1-5; no clear D gene. V shed 0 bases and J shed 3 bases, with 4 bases lying between them. The CDR3 spans 13 residues. The germline V gene encodes CDR1 SGDLS and CDR2 YYNGEE. CDR3 protein: CASSVDLNQPQHF. CDR3 DNA: TGTGCCAGCAGCGTAGATCTCAATCAGCCCCAGCATTTT.

This clonotype showed up many times. The rearrangement uses TRBV20-1 and TRBJ1-3; 8 nucleotides align to TRBD1. The CDR3 is made up of 17 amino acids. CDR1 is DFQATT and CDR2 is SNEGSKA in the germline V gene (reference sequence). J gave up 0 bases and V 0 bases, and 7 bases lay outside the gene matches. CDR3 in amino acids: CSARDHQGTGSGNTIYF. The CDR3 nucleotides read TGCAGTGCTAGAGATCACCAGGGGACAGGCTCTGGAAACACCATATATTTT.

In this sample, this clonotype turned up many times. The chain couples TRBV5-1 to TRBJ2-1; D unresolved. The ends were cut back, 2 bases at V and 8 bases at J, with 8 bases in the middle. The CDR3 has 12 residues. Germline lookup yields CDR1 SGHRS and CDR2 YFSETQ. CDR3 bases: TGCGCCAGCAGCTTCGACTTGGATGAGCAGTTCTTC. Amino acids: CASSFDLDEQFF.

There are many counts of this clonotype. The genes are TRBV2 and TRBJ2-3, with TRBD2 as a possible D gene (6 bases). This CDR3 has 15 amino acids. The germline V gene has CDR1 SNHLY and CDR2 FYNNEI. The ends were cut back, 0 bases at V and 3 bases at J, with 10 bases in the middle. Here the CDR3 reads CASSEAPGRTDTQYF. CDR3 DNA sequence: TGTGCCAGCAGTGAAGCGCCCGGGAGAACAGATACGCAGTATTTT.

This clonotype turned up a few times. A much larger clone lies a single base off, so this may be a read error. The J gene is TRBJ2-7, the V gene TRBV11-2; 8 bases line up with TRBD2. Trimming removed 1 base from V and 4 bases from J; junction bases left unmatched: 18. CDR3 size: 19 residues. The germline gives CDR1 SGHAT, CDR2 FQNNGV. CDR3 region: CASSLVAPWGSGVKYEQYF. The CDR3 nucleotides read TGTGCCAGCAGCTTAGTTGCCCCCTGGGGTAGCGGGGTAAAGTACGAGCAGTACTTC.

This clonotype turned up a few times. V usage is TRBV18 and J usage is TRBJ2-1; weak D call: TRBD1 (5 bases). Trimming stripped 1 base from V and 5 bases from J, with 15 bases between. The V gene's germline CDR1 is KGHSH and CDR2 LQKENI. The CDR3 spans 16 residues. The CDR3 spells CASSPLFYRSNNEQFF. Here the CDR3 DNA reads TGTGCCAGCTCACCACTTTTCTACAGGAGTAACAATGAGCAGTTCTTC.

This clonotype was counted ten times or more. The V gene is TRBV24-1, the J gene TRBJ2-3; D may be TRBD2 (6 bases). Trimming cost V 1 base and J 2 bases, with 12 bases left between them. Germline values: CDR1 KGHDR, CDR2 SFDVKD. The CDR3 covers 16 residues. The CDR3 sequence is CATSDFSEGSTDTQYF. The DNA for the CDR3 is TGTGCCACCAGTGATTTCTCGGAGGGTTCCACAGATACGCAGTATTTT.

This clonotype was recorded a few times. J is TRBJ2-5 and V is TRBV4-1; 7 positions agree with TRBD1. The V gene's germline CDR1 is MGHRA and CDR2 YSYEKL. This CDR3 region has 14 residues. The junction had 3 bases not matched to a gene; V was cut back by 1 base and J by 4 bases. CDR3 sequence reads: CASSQGPGGETQYF. The DNA of the CDR3 is TGCGCCAGCAGCCAAGGCCCAGGGGGAGAGACCCAGTACTTC.

The chain combines TRBV12-3 or TRBV12-4 with TRBJ2-1; TRBD2 matches 12 bases. Germline trimming cut 3 bases from V and 7 bases from J; bases unmatched to any gene: 10. The CDR3 has 17 amino acids. CDR3 residues: CASSLKTSGSITNEQFF. The DNA of the CDR3 is TGTGCCAGCAGTTTGAAGACTAGCGGGAGTATTACGAATGAGCAGTTCTTC.

This clonotype was counted at least ten times. This chain connects TRBV27 to TRBJ2-1, with 13 bases lining up with TRBD2. Looked up from germline, CDR1 is MNHEY and CDR2 is SMNVEV (reference sequence). J gave up 4 bases and V 4 bases, and 10 bases lay outside the gene matches. This CDR3 has 18 residues. CDR3 sequence reads: CASSSGLAGAGFYNEQFF. For the CDR3, the DNA is TGTGCCAGCAGTTCCGGACTAGCGGGGGCGGGCTTTTACAATGAGCAGTTCTTC.

As regards this clonotype: A read error may explain this, as a much larger clone is one base away. The chain recombines TRBV19 with TRBJ1-2; no definite D call. The germline V and J ends were trimmed by 7 bases and 6 bases, with 18 bases remaining between them. The germline V gene encodes CDR1 LNHDA and CDR2 SQIVND (reference sequence). CDR3 length: 14 residues. CDR3 amino acids: CASNSRGASHGYTF. CDR3 nucleotides: TGTGCCAGTAATTCGCGCGGCGCTTCCCATGGCTACACCTTC. Filled out from reference TRBV19 and TRBJ1-2, the complete variable domain reads DGGITQSPKYLFRKEGQNVTLSCEQNLNHDAMYWYRQDPGQGLRLIYYSQIVNDFQKGDIAEGYSVSREKKESFPLTVTSAQKNPTAFYLCASNSRGASHGYTFGSGTRLTVV.

The sample holds many counts of this clonotype. V is TRBV12-3 or TRBV12-4 and J is TRBJ2-3; 12 bases agree with TRBD2. The CDR3 extends over 18 amino acids. V gave up 0 bases and J gave up 3 bases; unmatched junction bases: 7. In DNA form, the CDR3 reads TGTGCCAGCAGTTTAGCACCCCCCACTAGCGGGAGGACAGATACGCAGTATTTT. Its protein product is CASSLAPPTSGRTDTQYF.

This rearrangement joins TRBV27 to TRBJ1-1, with TRBD1 matching 7 bases. Per germline, CDR1 MNHEY and CDR2 SMNVEV (reference sequence). The CDR3 runs to 13 residues. The trim removed 4 bases at V and 4 bases at J, leaving 3 bases unmatched. This CDR3 is CASSSTGPTEAFF. The CDR3 bases are TGTGCCAGCAGTTCGACAGGGCCCACTGAAGCTTTCTTT.

This clonotype was counted many times. The gene calls are TRBV6-1 and TRBJ2-7; TRBD1 agrees at 8 bases. Germline loops: CDR1 MNHNS, CDR2 SASEGT. This CDR3 contains 14 residues. V lost 6 bases and J lost 3; bases outside the gene matches: 7. The CDR3 DNA follows: TGTGCCAGCAGACCCCAAACAGGGGGCTACGAGCAGTACTTC. Its translation: CASRPQTGGYEQYF.

This clonotype has more than one count but fewer than ten. The chain recombines TRBV28 with TRBJ2-7; tentatively, D is TRBD1 (5 bases). Germline assignment: CDR1 MDHEN and CDR2 SYDVKM. Trimming removed 7 bases from V and 2 bases from J, with 15 bases in between. This CDR3 contains 14 residues. CDR3: CASNSLTDAYEQYF. For the CDR3, the DNA is TGTGCCAGCAATTCTCTGACAGACGCCTACGAGCAGTACTTC.

This chain uses TRBV7-9 with TRBJ2-3; no clear D gene. There are 15 residues in the CDR3. Between the trimmed V and J ends, which lost 4 bases and 2 bases, there was a span of 13 bases. Germline lookup yields CDR1 SEHNR and CDR2 FQNEAQ (reference sequence). CDR3 amino acids: CASSSLAAPTDTQYF. The CDR3 DNA reads as TGTGCCAGCAGCTCCCTTGCGGCCCCCACAGATACGCAGTATTTT. Variable domain in full (rest from reference TRBV7-9 and TRBJ2-3): DTGVSQNPRHKITKRGQNVTFRCDPISEHNRLYWYRQTLGQGPEFLTYFQNEAQLEKSRLLSDRFSAERPKGSFSTLEIQRTEQGDSAMYLCASSSLAAPTDTQYFGPGTRLTVL.

This clonotype has a count of ten or more. The gene calls are TRBV12-3 or TRBV12-4 and TRBJ2-2, with TRBD1 identical over 11 bases. Germline trimming cut 10 bases from V and 8 bases from J; bases unmatched to any gene: 9. CDR3 length equals 14 residues. CDR3 DNA: TGTGCCACTTCCGGGACAGGGGGAACGGGGGAGCTGTTTTTT. It specifies CATSGTGGTGELFF.